Listed below are T cell receptor beta chains from one sample, sequenced in a study of memory CD4+ T cells and cytomegalovirus serostatus. The assay was immunoSEQ multiplex PCR, and TCRdb's table has in-frame clones only and misses some. This table has some 54,000 clones, around 83% appearing once. Sequenced sample: memory CD4+ T cells from blood. The source of these receptors is an adult in good health and CMV-seropositive. Both conserved end residues are part of each CDR3. The D gene is left open where the match is weak. Rows may omit the clone size; those that give it use once, few, many or a size class.

size	J	V	D	DNA	CDR3
-	TRBJ1-5	TRBV10-3	-	TGTGCCATCAGCGAGGGGTTTCAGCCCCAGCATTTT	CAISEGFQPQHF
-	TRBJ2-5	TRBV19	TRBD2	TGTGCCAGTAGCCTCGGGGTAGCGGGGAGGCAAGAGACCCAGTACTTC	CASSLGVAGRQETQYF
few	TRBJ1-6	TRBV5-1	TRBD1	TGCGCCAGCAGCTTGGCAGGGGGCGTAAATTCACCCCTCCACTTT	CASSLAGGVNSPLHF
-	TRBJ2-7	TRBV5-4	TRBD1	TGTGCCAGCAGCTTTGGACAGGGGAACTACGAGCAGTACTTC	CASSFGQGNYEQYF
-	TRBJ1-2	TRBV5-1	TRBD1	TGCGCCAGCAGCTTGGAGGGACAGGCCTTCGGCTACACCTTC	CASSLEGQAFGYTF
-	TRBJ2-3	TRBV6-1	-	TGTGCCAGCGCGAACTTGGGAGGCTACACAGATACGCAGTATTTT	CASANLGGYTDTQYF
-	TRBJ2-7	TRBV7-2	-	TGTGCCAGCAGCTTAGCGAGGGGATTTCCCGACGAGCAGTACTTC	CASSLARGFPDEQYF
-	TRBJ1-1	TRBV5-8	-	TGTGCCAGCAGCCGGGGGCTTCAGAACACTGAAGCTTTCTTT	CASSRGLQNTEAFF
-	TRBJ2-1	TRBV11-2	-	TGTGCCAGCAGCTTAGGATTAGAGGAGTTCTTC	CASSLGLEEFF
-	TRBJ2-7	TRBV29-1	TRBD1	TGCAGCGTTGGAGGAGCGATGACAGGGAGTTCCTACGAGCAGTACTTC	CSVGGAMTGSSYEQYF
-	TRBJ1-1	TRBV18	TRBD1	TGTGCCAGCTCAAAAACGAGACCGGGACAGGGGTCGAACACTGAAGCTTTCTTT	CASSKTRPGQGSNTEAFF
-	TRBJ1-5	TRBV4-2	-	TGTGCCAGCAGCCAAGACAGGGGCCCGCGGCCCCAGCATTTT	CASSQDRGPRPQHF
-	TRBJ2-3	TRBV10-3	-	TGTGCCATCAGTTGGGACTCCCCAGGCACAGATACGCAGTATTTT	CAISWDSPGTDTQYF
few	TRBJ2-5	TRBV14	-	TGTGCCAGCAGCCAAAACAGGGCCCAAGAGACCCAGTACTTC	CASSQNRAQETQYF
-	TRBJ2-1	TRBV11-2	-	TGTGCCAGCAGCGGCAGTGGCCTCACCTACAATGAGCAGTTCTTC	CASSGSGLTYNEQFF
-	TRBJ2-3	TRBV19	-	TGTGCCAGTAGTATATCCACCGCGGGGCGGGGGCCCACAGATACGCAGTATTTT	CASSISTAGRGPTDTQYF
-	TRBJ2-1	TRBV7-3	TRBD1	TGTGCCAGCAGCCTAAACAGGGGAATACAGTTCTTC	CASSLNRGIQFF
-	TRBJ2-5	TRBV19	-	TGTGCCAGTAGTATGATTGGGGGGCGGGAAGAGACCCAGTACTTC	CASSMIGGREETQYF
-	TRBJ2-5	TRBV29-1	TRBD1	TGCAGCGTTGAACCGGACAGGGGGCGGCAAGAGACCCAGTACTTC	CSVEPDRGRQETQYF
-	TRBJ2-1	TRBV11-3	-	TGTGCCAGCGGTATAGGGACGGACAATGAGCAGTTCTTC	CASGIGTDNEQFF
-	TRBJ1-2	TRBV7-2	-	TGTGCCAGCAGCCACTCCCCGTCTAACTATGGCTACACCTTC	CASSHSPSNYGYTF